Listed below are T cell receptor beta chains from one sample, sequenced in a study of post-analysis software for immune sequencing data. TCRdb re-analysed the PCR reads in MiXCR, keeping a single row per CDR3 protein. The sample carries about 400,000 distinct CDR3 sequences, approximately 38% recorded once. The sample comprised blood. The receptor set was obtained from a girl between 10 and 17 years old with multiple sclerosis. The CDR3 runs from the conserved cysteine through the conserved F or W. Only some rows state a clone size, as once, few, many or a class for expanded clones.

v_call	clone_size	j_call	cdr3_aa
TRBV6-1	-	-	CASSRKIGTGGGETQYF
TRBV7-9	-	TRBJ2-3	CASSSIPGQDTQYF
TRBV6-5	-	TRBJ1-2	CASSYSARGLFYGYTF
TRBV9	-	TRBJ2-5	CASSDSGDASGGPQETQYF
TRBV5-6	few	TRBJ2-7	CASSLESGGFNEQYF
TRBV29-1	-	TRBJ2-7	CSVSPDGYEQYF
TRBV4-3	few	TRBJ1-5	CASSQEVRHQPQHF
TRBV11-2	-	TRBJ2-1	CASSFRLSGTGPLDEQFF
TRBV19	-	TRBJ1-6	CASSEVPMDSPLHF
TRBV6-5	few	TRBJ1-4	CASRPGGANEKLFF
TRBV29-1	-	TRBJ2-7	CSTSAGTGLYEQYF
TRBV5-4	few	-	CASSLPGARQETQYF
TRBV5-1	few	TRBJ2-3	CASSPRVNADTQYF
TRBV28	-	-	CASSLCGGLVIPCEQYF
TRBV12-3/TRBV12-4	few	TRBJ2-1	CASNRPPGTGNNEQFF
TRBV29-1	few	TRBJ2-7	CSVVQRSYEQYF
TRBV4-3	few	TRBJ2-3	CASSQEPTPTDTQYF
TRBV7-2	-	TRBJ1-1	CASSPPTGFAEAFF
TRBV11-1	-	TRBJ2-3	CASSRLAGAGDTQYF
TRBV7-3	-	TRBJ2-1	CASSLMARSSYNEQFF
TRBV5-6	few	TRBJ1-2	CASSLAIYGYTF
TRBV15	few	TRBJ2-5	CATSLLRGRETQYF
TRBV20-1	-	TRBJ1-4	CSATDRGPSNEKLFF
TRBV7-2	-	TRBJ1-2	CASSSVNRDYGYTF
TRBV20-1	-	TRBJ2-1	CSARGPSGGAAYNEQFF
TRBV5-4	-	TRBJ2-7	CATSDRGGEQYF
TRBV7-9	-	TRBJ2-7	CASSPPLGTREQYF
TRBV6-6	-	TRBJ1-5	CASSYGGFNQPQHF
TRBV11-2	-	TRBJ2-4	CASSSFADQKNMIQYF